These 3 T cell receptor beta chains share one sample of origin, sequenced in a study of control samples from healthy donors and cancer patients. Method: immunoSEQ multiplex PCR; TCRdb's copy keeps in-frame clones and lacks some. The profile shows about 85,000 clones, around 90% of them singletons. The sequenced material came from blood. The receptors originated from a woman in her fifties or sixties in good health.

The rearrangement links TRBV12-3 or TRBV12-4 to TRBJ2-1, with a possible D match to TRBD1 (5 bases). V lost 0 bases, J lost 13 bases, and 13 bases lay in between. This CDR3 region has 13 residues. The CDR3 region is CASSLASGQLQFF. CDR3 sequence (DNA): TGTGCCAGCAGTTTAGCTTCTGGACAACTCCAGTTCTTC.

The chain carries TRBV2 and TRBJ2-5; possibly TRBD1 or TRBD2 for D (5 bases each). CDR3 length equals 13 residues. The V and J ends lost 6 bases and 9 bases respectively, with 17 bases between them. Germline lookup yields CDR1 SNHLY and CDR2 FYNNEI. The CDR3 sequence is CASSVGAYGAQYF. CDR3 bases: TGTGCCAGCAGCGTCGGGGCCTATGGGGCCCAGTACTTC.

CDR3 in DNA: TGTGCCAGCAGCTCCGGGACGGGGTATAATGAGCAGTTCTTC. It is translated as CASSSGTGYNEQFF. The chain combines TRBV5-8 with TRBJ2-1; D tentatively fits TRBD1 or TRBD2 (5 bases each). Germline CDR1 and CDR2: SGHTS and YDEGEE. This CDR3 has 14 residues. V was cut by 3 bases and J by 7 bases, with 14 bases left in between.